This TCR beta chain was identified in a study of blood T cell repertoires in COVID-19. Study context: The origin of the acute and convalescent COVID-19 samples was the United States, Italy and Spain. The cDNA or gDNA used as material had been derived from T cells, B-cell-depleted T cells, or PBMCs.

While infection was still active, Seattle patients were enrolled and then followed longitudinally. The CDR3 extends over 14 amino acids. Per the germline V gene, CDR1 is WNHNN and CDR2 is SYGVQD (reference sequence). V shed 3 bases and J shed 2 bases, with 5 bases lying between them. Original processing notes: Estimation of nucleated cell counts was performed using reference gene primer amplification. Profiling relied on immunoSEQ multiplex PCR, and the TCRdb table lists in-frame clones only, not all of them. V and J calls and clone size follow that table, whereas D and trimming were derived from the DNA. Among 250,000 to 350,000 clones, 75% to 90% were seen once, and the ten largest hold 6.3%.

The chain uses TRBV10-1 and TRBJ1-6; unclear D gene. The sample taken for sequencing was peripheral blood. This TCR came from a woman in her fifties or sixties with COVID-19, enrolled during active disease. CDR3 nucleotides: TGCGCCAGCAGTGAATCCACCTATAATTCACCCCTCCACTTT. This codes for CASSESTYNSPLHF.